This T cell receptor beta chain was recovered during a study of T cell responses to AZD1222 COVID-19 vaccine. Study conclusions and caveats: Targets within unmutated variant regions were reportedly found for nearly half of spike-specific TCRs.

Repertoires were generated with immunoSEQ multiplex PCR, while TCRdb's copy carries only in-frame clones and drops some. This table has 150,000 to 200,000 clones, roughly 89% appearing once. Regarding this clone: The antigen remains unidentified.

The CDR3 is made up of 14 amino acids. Deletions cut 4 bases from V and 7 bases from J, with 15 bases between. CDR1 is SGHDT and CDR2 is YYEEEE in the germline V gene. Sequenced material: peripheral blood, taken on day 0 of AZD1222 vaccination. This sequence originates from an adult in good health. The chain uses TRBV5-6 and TRBJ1-5; D ambiguous. The CDR3 reads CASSPQDESQPQHF. The CDR3 DNA is TGTGCCAGCAGCCCCCAAGATGAATCACAGCCCCAGCATTTT. Filled out from reference TRBV5-6 and TRBJ1-5, the complete variable domain reads DAGVTQSPTHLIKTRGQQVTLRCSPKSGHDTVSWYQQALGQGPQFIFQYYEEEERQRGNFPDRFSGHQFPNYSSELNVNALLLGDSALYLCASSPQDESQPQHFGDGTRLSIL.